The 2 T cell receptor beta chains listed next were all sequenced from one sample in a study of blood T cell repertoires in COVID-19. TCRdb's table, derived via immunoSEQ multiplex PCR, lists solely in-frame clones and lacks some. The table includes about 210,000 clones, around four fifths detected once. The sequencing sample was made of PBMCs or T cells enriched from blood (not recorded which). The receptors stem from a middle-aged man who had recovered from COVID-19.

The chain joins TRBV4-1 to TRBJ1-3; no reliable D call. The V end was cut by 0 bases, the J end by 1 base, with 10 bases between. The CDR3 is 16 residues long. Germline values: CDR1 MGHRA, CDR2 YSYEKL. The CDR3 sequence: CASSQDVMRSGNTIYF. The CDR3 nucleotides read TGCGCCAGCAGCCAAGACGTCATGAGATCTGGAAACACCATATATTTT.

This chain joins TRBV27 and TRBJ1-1, with a weak D call TRBD1 (6 bases). Between the trimmed V and J ends, which lost 5 bases and 5 bases, there was a span of 18 bases. The CDR3 has 15 residues. From germline, CDR1 is MNHEY and CDR2 SMNVEV (reference sequence). CDR3 residues: CASSLLPGVRTEAFF. The CDR3 DNA is TGTGCCAGCAGTCTACTACCAGGGGTTAGGACTGAAGCTTTCTTT.